A single sample gave rise to the 24 T cell receptor beta chains below, sequenced in a study of blood T cells in healthy people across ages. It was with a sample-barcoded 5' primer and a J-beta primer mix that a second PCR of roughly 6 to 11 cycles was run. Using its own MiXCR run on the 5' RACE reads, TCRdb lists one record per CDR3 protein. This sample has about 1 million distinct CDR3 sequences, with under 55% found just once. The sequenced sample consisted of blood. The receptors were sampled from a woman aged 60-70 years in good health.

This clonotype was seen only a few times. The chain uses TRBV12-3 or TRBV12-4 and TRBJ2-3, with unresolved D. This CDR3 comprises 12 residues. Trimming shortened V by 6 bases and J by 2 bases, and 6 bases separated the two germline ends. This CDR3 is CASSKYTDTQYF. The CDR3 coding sequence is TGTGCCAGCAGCAAATACACAGATACGCAGTATTTT.

Only a few counts were recorded for this clonotype. The rearrangement links TRBV20-1 to TRBJ2-1; D unclear. CDR1 DFQATT and CDR2 SNEGSKA come from the germline V gene (reference sequence). The CDR3 sequence is 12 residues long. Trimming left V 3 bases short and J 2 bases short, with 5 bases between. CDR3: CSARGPYNEQFF. CDR3 in DNA: TGCAGTGCTAGGGGCCCCTACAATGAGCAGTTCTTC.

The chain is built from TRBV14 and TRBJ2-3, with D perhaps matching TRBD1 (6 bases). CDR1 is SGHDN and CDR2 is FVKESK in the germline V gene. Trimming took off 5 bases at V and 2 bases at J, with 20 bases between the two ends. The CDR3 is 17 amino acids. The DNA of the CDR3 is TGTGCCAGCAGCGGGTGGAAGGACAGACCCCACACAGATACGCAGTATTTT. It yields the protein CASSGWKDRPHTDTQYF. Based on the CDR3 plus reference TRBV14 and TRBJ2-3, the full variable domain is EAGVTQFPSHSVIEKGQTVTLRCDPISGHDNLYWYRRVMGKEIKFLLHFVKESKQDESGMPNNRFLAERTGGTYSTLKVQPAELEDSGVYFCASSGWKDRPHTDTQYFGPGTRLTVL.

This clonotype was seen more than once but under ten times. V and J are TRBV7-9 and TRBJ2-3, with D tentatively TRBD1 or TRBD2 (5 bases each). V was shortened by 5 bases and J by 0 bases, with 12 bases between the two germline ends. CDR1 SEHNR and CDR2 FQNEAQ come from the germline V gene (reference sequence). The CDR3 length is 15 residues. The CDR3 DNA reads as TGTGCCAGCAGCGGGACGGGCGCGAGCACAGATACGCAGTATTTT. Translated: CASSGTGASTDTQYF.

This clonotype appeared a few times. The chain carries TRBV2 and TRBJ2-7; maybe TRBD1 (5 bases). V dropped 3 bases and J dropped 5 bases, with 5 bases sitting between them. The CDR3 totals 11 residues. CDR1 SNHLY and CDR2 FYNNEI come from the germline V gene. Here the CDR3 reads CASSEGHEQYF. For the CDR3, the DNA is TGTGCCAGCAGTGAGGGGCACGAGCAGTACTTC.

This chain joins TRBV7-9 and TRBJ2-7; perhaps TRBD2 as D (5 bases). Deletions cut 0 bases from V and 2 bases from J, with 20 bases between. The CDR3 loop spans 18 amino acids. Germline V lookup: CDR1 SEHNR, CDR2 FQNEAQ (reference sequence). CDR3 protein: CASSLARTQELNPYEQYF. CDR3 in DNA: TGTGCCAGCAGCTTAGCGAGGACTCAAGAGCTTAATCCCTACGAGCAGTACTTC.

This chain connects TRBV6-4 to TRBJ2-5, with TRBD2 identical over 7 bases. The germline V gene encodes CDR1 MRHNA and CDR2 SNTAGT. V lost 4 bases and J lost 11; bases outside the gene matches: 10. The CDR3 length is 13 residues. CDR3 bases: TGTGCCAGCAGTGCTCAACGCGGGAGTGAGCAGTACTTC. As protein: CASSAQRGSEQYF.

The V call is TRBV2, the J call TRBJ2-5; D perhaps matches TRBD2 (5 bases). The ends were cut back, 6 bases at V and 7 bases at J, with 15 bases in the middle. CDR3 length: 13 residues. Germline assignment: CDR1 SNHLY and CDR2 FYNNEI. The CDR3 DNA follows: TGTGCCAGCAGCGCCCGGGATTCCGGGACCCAGTACTTC. Translated, it gives CASSARDSGTQYF. Based on the CDR3 plus reference TRBV2 and TRBJ2-5, the full variable domain is EPEVTQTPSHQVTQMGQEVILRCVPISNHLYFYWYRQILGQKVEFLVSFYNNEISEKSEIFDDQFSVERPDGSNFTLKIRSTKLEDSAMYFCASSARDSGTQYFGPGTRLLVL.

On this clonotype itself: Sequence at one end of the junction differs from germline and may be a read error. V gene TRBV6-6 combines with J gene TRBJ2-7; D perhaps matches TRBD1 (5 bases). The CDR3 totals 12 residues. CDR1 is MNHNY and CDR2 is SVGAGI in the germline V gene (reference sequence). This CDR3 reads CASIGQTYELYF. The CDR3 region has the DNA TGTGCCAGCATTGGACAAACCTACGAGCTGTACTTC.

This chain uses TRBV20-1 with TRBJ2-7; D is perhaps TRBD2 (6 bases). CDR3 size: 15 residues. Trimming took 6 bases from V and 0 from J, leaving 18 bases between them. The germline V gene has CDR1 DFQATT and CDR2 SNEGSKA (reference sequence). CDR3 loop: CSALSVREPSYEQYF. In DNA form, the CDR3 reads TGCAGTGCCCTCAGTGTCCGGGAGCCCTCCTACGAGCAGTACTTC.

This clonotype turned up a few times. The V and J genes are TRBV5-1 and TRBJ2-7; TRBD1 agrees at 8 bases. The J segment lost 2 bases and the V segment lost 4 bases, leaving 8 bases of the junction unmatched. CDR3 length: 15 amino acids. The V gene's germline CDR1 is SGHRS and CDR2 YFSETQ. The CDR3 sequence is CASSLWGQETYEQYF. The CDR3 DNA sequence: TGCGCCAGCAGCCTGTGGGGACAGGAAACCTACGAGCAGTACTTC.

The chain is built from TRBV2 and TRBJ2-4, with D tentatively TRBD1 or TRBD2 (7 bases each). The assigned J gene may be wrong: the sequence end matches TRBJ2-5 better. From germline, CDR1 is SNHLY and CDR2 FYNNEI. The CDR3 spans 13 residues. Here the CDR3 DNA reads TGTGCCAGCAAGACAGGGAGGGGGGAGACCCAGTACTTC. Translation: CASKTGRGETQYF.

This clonotype was observed many times. The chain recombines TRBV10-3 with TRBJ2-3; 9 nucleotides agree with TRBD2. Germline V gene sequence: CDR1 ENHRY, CDR2 SYGVKD. Germline trimming cut 0 bases from V and 4 bases from J; bases unmatched to any gene: 5. This CDR3 comprises 16 residues. CDR3 coding DNA: TGTGCCATCAGTGAGTCCGCGGGCGGGAGGGCAGATACGCAGTATTTT. Protein: CAISESAGGRADTQYF.

The count of this clonotype is one. The chain combines TRBV10-1 with TRBJ2-1; no clear D gene. The length of the CDR3 is 13 residues. The V end was cut by 2 bases, the J end by 5 bases, with 7 bases between. Per germline, CDR1 WNHNN and CDR2 SYGVQD (reference sequence). The CDR3 region is CASSERTNNEQFF. The CDR3 coding sequence is TGCGCCAGCAGTGAGAGGACCAACAATGAGCAGTTCTTC.

J is TRBJ2-1 and V is TRBV7-9; 7 bases are shared with TRBD2. After removal of 4 bases from V and 8 bases from J, the junction contained 14 bases not matched to a gene. The CDR3 has 16 residues. Germline lookup yields CDR1 SEHNR and CDR2 FQNEAQ (reference sequence). The CDR3 DNA follows: TGTGCCAGCAGCTCCAGCCGGGGGGAGACCCTCGATGAGCAGTTCTTC. Its protein product is CASSSSRGETLDEQFF. The complete variable domain, with remaining parts taken from reference TRBV7-9 and TRBJ2-1, reads DTGVSQNPRHKITKRGQNVTFRCDPISEHNRLYWYRQTLGQGPEFLTYFQNEAQLEKSRLLSDRFSAERPKGSFSTLEIQRTEQGDSAMYLCASSSSRGETLDEQFFGPGTRLTVL.

The genes are TRBV6-6 and TRBJ2-7; the match to TRBD2 covers 7 bases. Germline V gene sequence: CDR1 MNHNY, CDR2 SVGAGI (reference sequence). The CDR3 is 16 residues long. V lost 0 bases, J lost 3 bases, and 8 bases stayed unmatched. The CDR3 DNA is TGTGCCAGCAGTTACTCGAGGAAGGGAGGGGACTACGAGCAGTACTTC. Translation gives CASSYSRKGGDYEQYF.

This clonotype was seen a few times. The V and J genes are TRBV10-1 and TRBJ2-4; tentative D call: TRBD1 (6 bases). The CDR3 consists of 14 residues. Germline V gene lookup returns CDR1 WNHNN and CDR2 SYGVQD (reference sequence). V was clipped by 6 bases and J by 3 bases, with 12 bases between them. The CDR3 region is CASRPGTRKNIQYF. The CDR3 DNA is TGCGCCAGCAGACCGGGGACACGCAAAAACATTCAGTACTTC.

The chain carries TRBV20-1 and TRBJ2-3, with no clear D. V lost 6 bases, J lost 0 bases, and 7 bases lay in between. This CDR3 has 12 amino acids. Germline V gives CDR1 DFQATT, CDR2 SNEGSKA (reference sequence). The DNA for the CDR3 is TGCAGTGCCCCTACTAGCACAGATACGCAGTATTTT. Its translation is CSAPTSTDTQYF.

The chain couples TRBV6-5 to TRBJ2-1; 10 bases line up with TRBD2. Germline V lookup: CDR1 MNHEY, CDR2 SVGAGI. Trimming at V came to 6 bases and at J to 9 bases, leaving 14 bases not matched to a gene. The CDR3 spans 16 residues. Here the CDR3 reads CASRLSSGTSVGEQFF. CDR3 nucleotide sequence: TGTGCCAGCAGACTTTCATCCGGGACTAGCGTCGGTGAGCAGTTCTTC.

The CDR3 protein is CASRLGTGDSYEQYF. DNA for the CDR3: TGCGCCAGCAGACTTGGGACAGGGGACTCCTACGAGCAGTACTTC. The rearrangement joins TRBV5-1 to TRBJ2-7, with 10 bases aligning to TRBD1. The CDR3 covers 15 residues. Per germline, CDR1 SGHRS and CDR2 YFSETQ. J lost 0 bases, V lost 5 bases, and 5 bases had no gene match.

This chain uses TRBV4-1 with TRBJ2-7; TRBD1 aligns across 7 bases. This CDR3 contains 15 residues. Germline V CDR1 and CDR2: MGHRA, YSYEKL. The trim removed 0 bases at V and 2 bases at J, leaving 4 bases unmatched. The CDR3 DNA reads TGCGCCAGCAGCCAAGATAGGCAGGGGGCCTACGAGCAGTACTTC. Protein product: CASSQDRQGAYEQYF.

V and J are TRBV28 and TRBJ2-7; TRBD2 matches at 11 bases. This CDR3 is built from 15 residues. V lost 7 bases to trimming and J lost 3 bases; unmatched junction nucleotides: 8. The germline gives CDR1 MDHEN, CDR2 SYDVKM. As DNA, the CDR3 is TGTGCCAGCAAAGGGACTAGCGGAGATTACTACGAGCAGTACTTC. The encoded protein is CASKGTSGDYYEQYF.

The J gene is TRBJ2-7, the V gene TRBV5-6; maybe TRBD1 (5 bases). This CDR3 comprises 13 residues. Between the trimmed V and J ends, which lost 4 bases and 2 bases, there was a span of 10 bases. Germline CDR1 is SGHDT and CDR2 is YYEEEE. The CDR3 loop is CASSATDTYEQYF. CDR3 DNA sequence: TGTGCCAGCAGCGCGACGGACACCTACGAGCAGTACTTC.

V is TRBV11-2 and J is TRBJ2-1; tentative D call: TRBD2 (6 bases). The J call may be mistaken, given a closer DNA end match to TRBJ2-7. The CDR3 has 14 residues. Per the germline V gene, CDR1 is SGHAT and CDR2 is FQNNGV. CDR3 sequence (DNA): TGTGCCAGCAGCCCGGGTTGGCGGAGGGAGGAGCAGTACTTC. Protein: CASSPGWRREEQYF.